This T cell receptor beta chain came from a study of blood T cell repertoires in COVID-19. Study context: The United States, Italy and Spain supplied acute and convalescent COVID-19 samples.

The germline V gene encodes CDR1 KGHSH and CDR2 LQKENI. With 3 bases removed from V and 7 bases from J, the gap between germline ends came to 7 bases. The CDR3 consists of 12 residues. Original handling: Quantification of nucleated cells was approximated via reference gene primer amplification. Using immunoSEQ multiplex PCR, the repertoire was profiled, and TCRdb retains in-frame clones only, with some absent. The V and J calls and clone size come from that table; D and trimming were worked out from the DNA. This table has 150,000 to 200,000 clones, more than 75% appearing once. Patients in Seattle were enrolled during active infection, then followed longitudinally.

Input material: peripheral blood. The source is a woman in her forties or fifties with COVID-19, enrolled during active disease. V gene TRBV18 combines with J gene TRBJ2-1, with D unresolved. This CDR3 is CASSPTMNEQFF. The CDR3, as DNA: TGTGCCAGCTCACCGACAATGAATGAGCAGTTCTTC.